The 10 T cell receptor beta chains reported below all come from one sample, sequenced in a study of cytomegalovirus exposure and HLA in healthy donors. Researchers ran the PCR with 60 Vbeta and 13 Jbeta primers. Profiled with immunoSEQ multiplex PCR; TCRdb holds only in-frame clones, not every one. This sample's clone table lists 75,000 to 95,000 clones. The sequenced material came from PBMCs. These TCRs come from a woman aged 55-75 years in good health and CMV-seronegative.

CDR3 nucleotide sequence: TGTGCCAGCAGCTTAGGGGGAGCGGTAGAGACCCAGTACTTC. Its translation: CASSLGGAVETQYF. This chain joins TRBV7-9 and TRBJ2-5; D might be TRBD2 (5 bases). This CDR3 has 14 residues. V lost 1 base and J lost 4, with 10 bases in between. Germline CDR1 and CDR2: SEHNR and FQNEAQ (reference sequence).

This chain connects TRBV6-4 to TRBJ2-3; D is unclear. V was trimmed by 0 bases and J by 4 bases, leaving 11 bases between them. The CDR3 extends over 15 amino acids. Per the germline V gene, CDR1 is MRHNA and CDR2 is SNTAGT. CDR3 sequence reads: CASSDSGSKADTQYF. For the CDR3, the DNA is TGTGCCAGCAGTGACTCGGGTAGCAAAGCAGATACGCAGTATTTT.

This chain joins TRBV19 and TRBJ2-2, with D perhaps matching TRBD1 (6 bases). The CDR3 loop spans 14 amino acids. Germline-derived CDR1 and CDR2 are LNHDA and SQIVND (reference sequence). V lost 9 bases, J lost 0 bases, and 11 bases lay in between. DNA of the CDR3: TGTGCCAGCGGGGCAGGGGCGAACACCGGGGAGCTGTTTTTT. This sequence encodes CASGAGANTGELFF.

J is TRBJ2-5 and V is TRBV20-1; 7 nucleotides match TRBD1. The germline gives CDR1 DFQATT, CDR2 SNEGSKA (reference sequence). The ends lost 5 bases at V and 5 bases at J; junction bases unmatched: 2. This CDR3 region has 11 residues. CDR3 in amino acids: CSAPRGETQYF. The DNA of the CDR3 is TGCAGTGCTCCCAGGGGGGAGACCCAGTACTTC.

The CDR3 loop reads CASSGQTFSYNSPLHF. The CDR3 DNA sequence: TGTGCCAGCAGTGGACAGACCTTCTCCTATAATTCACCCCTCCACTTT. The chain links TRBV2 to TRBJ1-6, with D maybe TRBD1 (5 bases). CDR1 is SNHLY, CDR2 FYNNEI, per germline. CDR3 length equals 16 residues. V gave up 4 bases and J gave up 0 bases, with 10 bases separating them.

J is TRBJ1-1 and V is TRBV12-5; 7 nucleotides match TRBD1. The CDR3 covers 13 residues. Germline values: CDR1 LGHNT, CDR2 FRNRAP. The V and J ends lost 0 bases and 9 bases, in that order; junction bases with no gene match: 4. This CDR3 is CASGLVQGKKAFF. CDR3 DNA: TGTGCTAGTGGTTTGGTACAGGGGAAGAAAGCTTTCTTT.

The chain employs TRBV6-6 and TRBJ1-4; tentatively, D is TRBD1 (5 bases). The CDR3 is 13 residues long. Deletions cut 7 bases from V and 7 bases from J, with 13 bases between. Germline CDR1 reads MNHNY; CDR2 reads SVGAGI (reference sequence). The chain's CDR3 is CASTAPGGEKLFF. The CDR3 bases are TGTGCCAGCACTGCACCGGGGGGTGAAAAACTGTTTTTT.

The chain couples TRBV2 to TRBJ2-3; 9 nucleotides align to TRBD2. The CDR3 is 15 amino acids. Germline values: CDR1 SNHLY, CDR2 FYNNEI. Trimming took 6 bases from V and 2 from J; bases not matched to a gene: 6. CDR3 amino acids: CASSETSGYTDTQYF. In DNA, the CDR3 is TGTGCCAGCAGCGAGACTAGCGGTTACACAGATACGCAGTATTTT.

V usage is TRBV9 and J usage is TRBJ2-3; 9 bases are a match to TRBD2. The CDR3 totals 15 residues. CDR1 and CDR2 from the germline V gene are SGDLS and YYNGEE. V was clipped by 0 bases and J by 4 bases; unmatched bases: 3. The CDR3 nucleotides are TGTGCCAGCAGCGTAGGACTAGCGGACCCAGATACGCAGTATTTT. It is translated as CASSVGLADPDTQYF.

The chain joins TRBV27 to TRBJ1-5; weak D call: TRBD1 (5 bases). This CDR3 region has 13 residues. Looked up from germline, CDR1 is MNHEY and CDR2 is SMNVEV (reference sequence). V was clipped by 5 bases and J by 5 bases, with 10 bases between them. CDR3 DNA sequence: TGTGCCAGCAGTCTCAAAGGGGATCAGCCCCAGCATTTT. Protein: CASSLKGDQPQHF.